Below, one T cell receptor (beta chain) is given with its context. This record comes from a study of control samples from healthy donors and cancer patients. Losses at the gene ends were 4 bases for V and 9 bases for J; bases not matched to a gene: 11. Germline V gene sequence: CDR1 SGHRS, CDR2 YFSETQ. CDR3 length equals 15 residues. Clones were sequenced by immunoSEQ multiplex PCR, and TCRdb holds only the in-frame ones, with some missing. Among 90,000 to 95,000 clones listed, around four fifths were seen once. The sequence came from a man aged 25-40 years in good health. The rearrangement uses TRBV5-1 and TRBJ2-1; 9 nucleotides align to TRBD2. The sample consisted of blood. The chain's CDR3 is CASSRIAGASGEQFF. CDR3 sequence (DNA): TGCGCCAGCAGCCGTATAGCGGGGGCCTCTGGTGAGCAGTTCTTC. Based on the CDR3 plus reference TRBV5-1 and TRBJ2-1, the full variable domain is KAGVTQTPRYLIKTRGQQVTLSCSPISGHRSVSWYQQTPGQGLQFLFEYFSETQRNKGNFPGRFSGRQFSNSRSEMNVSTLELGDSALYLCASSRIAGASGEQFFGPGTRLTVL.